The rows below give T cell receptor beta chains drawn from one sample of a study of T-cell reconstitution after alpha-beta-depleted transplantation in children. TCRdb re-analysed the PCR reads in MiXCR, keeping a single row per CDR3 protein. The sample lists about 980,000 distinct CDR3 sequences, about 31% seen once, with approximately 30% in the top ten. The sequences come from PBMCs, mostly from graft donor cells, collected 360 days after TCRalphabeta/CD19-depleted stem cell transplant. The receptor set was obtained from a boy under two years old who had a stem cell transplant for SCID, so the T cells may come from the graft donor. Each CDR3 is given with its conserved first and last residue.

V,J,CDR3
TRBV4-1,TRBJ2-5,CASSQESGFKKTQYF
TRBV12-3/TRBV12-4,TRBJ2-2,CASSFPGLAGGNTGELFF
TRBV3-1,TRBJ2-7,CASSQSRGREQYF
TRBV7-2,TRBJ2-7,CASSLGPGDYEQYF
TRBV20-1,TRBJ2-1,CSATPDGRGGNEQFF
TRBV4-2,TRBJ2-5,CASSQAGGSTDQETQYF
TRBV12-3/TRBV12-4,TRBJ1-2,CASSPGRDGYTF
TRBV12-3/TRBV12-4,TRBJ2-5,CASSLERGVQETQYF
TRBV2,TRBJ1-4,CASSDHVANEKLFF
TRBV5-1,TRBJ1-1,CASSARQGSAEAFF
TRBV11-2,TRBJ2-5,CASSLGSMQETQYF
TRBV20-1,TRBJ1-6,CSASTIGQVESPLHF
TRBV20-1,TRBJ2-2,CSARGFGLAVNTGELFF
TRBV13,TRBJ2-7,CASSFLQGTEQYF
TRBV5-6,TRBJ2-1,CASSSLPREQFF
TRBV7-2,TRBJ1-2,CASTAGDISGYTF
TRBV20-1,TRBJ1-2,CSASPSVANYGYTF
TRBV7-2,TRBJ1-1,CASSLRGRKTEAFF
TRBV5-1,TRBJ2-1,CASSFSGDNYNEQFF
TRBV4-3,TRBJ2-1,CASSQVSVTGTGGNEQFF
TRBV5-1,TRBJ1-2,CASSLVGTGERYTF
TRBV6-1,TRBJ2-2,CASSGGTGGWAGELFF
TRBV12-3/TRBV12-4,TRBJ2-1,CASSQGGQGDFFDEQFF
TRBV29-1,TRBJ1-2,CSVDVWDHYGYTF
TRBV12-3/TRBV12-4,TRBJ1-5,CASSPSGTPKGSNQPQHF
TRBV6-5,TRBJ2-2,CASFLTGNTGELFF
TRBV20-1,TRBJ2-1,CSASSLAGVSNEQFF
TRBV11-1,TRBJ2-1,CASSSTSGGAPNEQFF
TRBV7-8,TRBJ2-3,CASSFNQGEVTDTQYF
TRBV7-2,TRBJ1-3,CASSRQETGNTIYF
TRBV28,TRBJ1-2,CASSYRQGARFGYTF
TRBV6-1,TRBJ2-5,CASTLGGPKSQETQYF
TRBV24-1,TRBJ2-1,CATSDPQGGNEQFF